This T cell receptor (beta chain) was retrieved from a study of cytomegalovirus exposure and HLA in healthy donors. Study-level results: TCR beta V- and J-gene trimming, according to a later analysis, was linked to a missense DCLRE1C variant. When the data were analyzed later, several of the most significant clusters appeared to be linked to common viral pathogens. Sequencing depth across donors, presence/absence analyses assumed, was roughly uniform. Earlier analysis yielded a pattern in which most TCR beta V segments were productive about 90% or about 30% of the time.

13 Jbeta primers and 60 Vbeta primers were used for the PCR. Measured with immunoSEQ multiplex PCR; TCRdb has only the in-frame clones, and not every one. The profile shows 74,000 or so clones, 77% of them singletons. V lost 7 bases and J 10 bases, leaving 13 bases between the germline ends. In germline, CDR1 is GTSNPN, CDR2 SVGIG (reference sequence). The CDR3 is 11 amino acids. Remarks on this clone: No antigen is known for it.

The clonotype was recovered from a man between 45 and 60 years old in good health and CMV-seropositive. Sequencing was performed on PBMCs. V and J are TRBV30 and TRBJ1-4; D is unclear. Here the CDR3 reads CASPDGGKLFF. CDR3 sequence (DNA): TGTGCCTCTCCCGACGGAGGAAAACTGTTTTTT.